A selection of T cell receptor beta chains follows, all from one sample in a study of beta chain features in type 1 diabetes. The method was immunoSEQ multiplex PCR; TCRdb's version includes in-frame clones alone and lacks a portion of them. Among 500,000 to 800,000 clones listed, 9.5% to 15% were seen once. Material: naive CD4+ T cells from blood. All receptors come from a man in his thirties or forties with type 1 diabetes. Each CDR3 is given with its conserved first and last residue. Fields, in order: V gene, J gene, D gene, clone size, CDR3 DNA, CDR3 protein. D genes are given only for firm matches. Rows may omit the clone size; those that give it use once, few, many or a size class.

>TRBV14|TRBJ2-6|TRBD1|few
TGTGCCAGCAGCCGGAGGACTCCGGGACAGGGAGCAGGGGCCAACGTCCTGACTTTC
CASSRRTPGQGAGANVLTF
>TRBV11-2|TRBJ1-2|.|.
TGTGCCAGCAGCTTAGCAACAGTTTCTAACTATGGCTACACCTTC
CASSLATVSNYGYTF
>TRBV7-9|TRBJ1-2|TRBD1|.
TGTGCCAGCAGCCGGGACAGTGATGGCTACACCTTC
CASSRDSDGYTF
>TRBV29-1|TRBJ1-2|.|few
TGCAGCGCGGGGCCCCGCAGGGGAGGCTACACCTTC
CSAGPRRGGYTF
>TRBV30|TRBJ2-7|.|.
TGTGCCTGGAAGGTCCAAGATGACAGTGGGGAGCAGTACTTC
CAWKVQDDSGEQYF
>TRBV7-6|TRBJ2-7|.|.
TGTGCCAGCAGCTTCGACGGGTCCTACGAGCAGTACTTC
CASSFDGSYEQYF
>TRBV2|TRBJ2-2|.|.
TGTGCCAGCAATGCAGACTCGCACACCGGGGAGCTGTTTTTT
CASNADSHTGELFF
>TRBV9|TRBJ2-2|.|few
TGTGCCAGCAGCTTAGGAGGGACGGCAAACACCGGGGAGCTGTTTTTT
CASSLGGTANTGELFF
>TRBV28|TRBJ1-6|.|few
TGTGCCAGCAGTACCCTAGACAGTTATAATTCACCCCTCCACTTT
CASSTLDSYNSPLHF
>TRBV14|TRBJ2-1|.|many
TGTGCCAGCAGCCAAGGGGACTTCTACAATGAGCAGTTCTTC
CASSQGDFYNEQFF
>TRBV6-6|TRBJ2-7|.|few
TGTGCCAGCAGTTACGAGGGTGGCCGGCTCTACGAGCAGTACTTC
CASSYEGGRLYEQYF
>TRBV11-2|TRBJ1-2|TRBD1|few
TGTGCCAGCAGCTTAGTAACAGGGGAGTATGGCTACACCTTC
CASSLVTGEYGYTF
>TRBV4-3|TRBJ2-7|.|.
TGCGCCAGCAGCCCAAGAGGACTAACAACTAATGAGCAGTACTTC
CASSPRGLTTNEQYF
>TRBV30|TRBJ2-1|.|.
TGTGCCTTCCTCGGGGGTCCCAGTGGGCAGTTCTTC
CAFLGGPSGQFF
>TRBV4-3|TRBJ1-2|.|few
TGCGCCAGCAGCCAAGGGGCGCGAGGCTACACCTTC
CASSQGARGYTF
>TRBV27|TRBJ2-7|TRBD1|.
TGTGCCAGCAGTTTCCGGGACAGAGAGTACGAGCAGTACTTC
CASSFRDREYEQYF
>TRBV25-1|TRBJ1-2|.|few
TGTGCCAGCAGTGGTAACAGCGATGGCTACACCTTC
CASSGNSDGYTF
>TRBV2|TRBJ1-2|TRBD1|few
TGTGCCAGCCGGGGACAGGGGAACTATGGCTACACCTTC
CASRGQGNYGYTF
>TRBV30|TRBJ1-2|.|.
TGTGCCTGGATCTCCTATCGGGGAGGCGGCTACACCTTC
CAWISYRGGGYTF
>TRBV5-1|TRBJ2-2|TRBD1|.
TGCGCCAGCAGCTCTGACAGGGAACGTAGCGGGGAGCTGTTTTTT
CASSSDRERSGELFF
>TRBV9|TRBJ1-4|TRBD1|few
TGTGCCAGCAGCGCCACAGCGGACAGGGTTTGGGATGAAAAACTGTTTTTT
CASSATADRVWDEKLFF
>TRBV5-4|TRBJ1-3|.|few
TGTGCCAGCAGCTTGGGGGGGCCCTCTGGAAACACCATATATTTT
CASSLGGPSGNTIYF
>TRBV6-1|TRBJ1-6|.|.
TGTGCCAGCAAGGAGGGATATAATTCACCCCTCCACTTT
CASKEGYNSPLHF
>TRBV11-2|TRBJ2-1|.|.
TGTGCCAGCAGCTTAAGGACGGGGGAACGGGCCTACAATGAGCAGTTCTTC
CASSLRTGERAYNEQFF
>TRBV9|TRBJ1-1|.|.
TGTGCCAGCAGCGTAGCTAGGACAGATGATGAAGCTTTCTTT
CASSVARTDDEAFF
>TRBV15|TRBJ1-5|.|.
TGTGCCACCAGGGCCCCGGGGGTAAGCAATCAGCCCCAGCATTTT
CATRAPGVSNQPQHF
>TRBV4-2|TRBJ1-4|.|.
TGTGCCAGCAGCCAAGCCATAAGAACCGAAAAACTGTTTTTT
CASSQAIRTEKLFF